The rows below give T cell receptor beta chains drawn from one sample of a study of blood T cell repertoires in COVID-19. Using immunoSEQ multiplex PCR, the repertoire was profiled, and TCRdb retains in-frame clones only, with some absent. Among just under 150,000 clones listed, about 87% were seen once. The material sequenced was peripheral blood. These receptors were collected from a woman aged 50 to 65 with active or convalescent COVID-19. The CDR3 runs from the conserved cysteine through the conserved F or W. Each record gives: clone size, V gene, J gene, D gene, CDR3 length, CDR3 protein, CDR3 DNA. A D gene is named only where the DNA matches it firmly. Clone sizes are given selectively: once, few, many, or a class where the clone is expanded.

-,TRBV5-8,TRBJ1-2,-,15,CASSLDGGRQAGYTF,TGTGCCAGCAGCTTGGATGGGGGCCGACAGGCTGGCTACACCTTC
-,TRBV4-3,TRBJ2-7,TRBD2,18,CASSQDGISGGSSYEQYF,TGCGCCAGCAGCCAAGATGGGATCTCCGGGGGGAGCTCCTACGAGCAGTACTTC
-,TRBV7-9,TRBJ2-7,TRBD2,15,CASSFDLGLAYEQYF,TGTGCCAGCAGCTTTGATTTGGGACTAGCCTACGAGCAGTACTTC
-,TRBV5-8,TRBJ1-2,TRBD1,15,CAHRDRTPANYGYTF,TGTGCCCACCGGGACAGGACACCGGCTAACTATGGCTACACCTTC
-,TRBV15,TRBJ2-7,TRBD2,15,CATSRDRRGAYEQYF,TGTGCCACCAGCAGAGATAGGCGGGGGGCCTACGAGCAGTACTTC
-,TRBV5-1,TRBJ2-7,-,14,CASSPGGIHYEQYF,TGCGCCAGCAGCCCAGGCGGGATACACTACGAGCAGTACTTC
once,TRBV5-1,TRBJ2-5,TRBD1,16,CASSSDLGQVQETQYF,TGCGCCAGCAGCTCTGACCTAGGACAGGTTCAAGAGACCCAGTACTTC
-,TRBV27,TRBJ1-5,-,15,CASSSEGNSNQPQHF,TGTGCCAGCAGTTCCGAGGGCAATAGCAATCAGCCCCAGCATTTT
-,TRBV7-9,TRBJ2-5,TRBD2,15,CASSLGWREEETQYF,TGTGCCAGCAGCTTAGGATGGCGGGAGGAAGAGACCCAGTACTTC
-,TRBV21-1,TRBJ2-7,-,17,CASSKAKKDRVLNEQYF,TGTGCCAGCAGCAAGGCGAAAAAGGACAGGGTTTTGAACGAGCAGTACTTC
-,TRBV7-3,TRBJ2-2,-,17,CASSLLGQGGSTGELFF,TGTGCCAGCAGCTTATTGGGGCAGGGCGGTAGCACCGGGGAGCTGTTTTTT
once,TRBV19,TRBJ1-1,TRBD1,14,CASSTGQRNTEAFF,TGTGCCAGTAGTACGGGACAGCGGAACACTGAAGCTTTCTTT
-,TRBV6-1,TRBJ1-1,-,12,CASSERRAEAFF,TGTGCCAGCAGTGAAAGGCGGGCAGAAGCTTTCTTT
-,TRBV3-1/TRBV3-2,TRBJ2-6,-,15,CASSLTGSGANVLTF,TGTGCCAGCAGCCTCACAGGGAGTGGGGCCAACGTCCTGACTTTC
-,TRBV18,TRBJ1-2,TRBD1,14,CASSTRDRGYGYTF,TGTGCCAGCTCAACCCGGGACAGGGGCTATGGCTACACCTTC
-,TRBV24-1,TRBJ1-5,-,18,CATRRDSYREGSNQPQHF,TGTGCCACCAGGCGTGATTCTTACAGGGAGGGGAGCAATCAGCCCCAGCATTTT
-,TRBV6-5,TRBJ2-3,-,14,CASMLRPPTDTQYF,TGTGCCAGCATGCTGAGGCCACCCACAGATACGCAGTATTTT
once,TRBV27,TRBJ1-2,-,14,CASSPQTAINGYTF,TGTGCCAGCAGCCCCCAGACAGCTATAAACGGCTACACCTTC
once,TRBV30,TRBJ2-4,TRBD2,15,CAWSVLGGGFNIQYF,TGTGCCTGGAGTGTACTTGGCGGGGGTTTTAACATTCAGTACTTC
-,TRBV4-3,TRBJ2-5,-,15,CASSQGRAGGETQYF,TGCGCCAGCAGCCAAGGTCGAGCGGGTGGGGAGACCCAGTACTTC
-,TRBV28,TRBJ1-1,-,13,CASSLLLNTEAFF,TGTGCCAGCAGTTTACTGTTGAACACTGAAGCTTTCTTT
-,TRBV7-9,TRBJ1-5,-,16,CASSLGGVDINQPQHF,TGTGCCAGCAGCTTAGGGGGCGTCGACATTAATCAGCCCCAGCATTTT
once,TRBV2,TRBJ2-2,TRBD1,13,CASSGQGTGELFF,TGTGCCAGCAGTGGACAGGGCACCGGGGAGCTGTTTTTT
-,TRBV5-1,TRBJ1-6,TRBD1,15,CASSPAGTDGSPLHF,TGCGCCAGCAGCCCTGCCGGGACAGACGGTTCACCCCTCCACTTT
-,TRBV28,TRBJ2-1,-,16,CASSSLWDISYNEQFF,TGTGCCAGCAGTTCCCTCTGGGACATTTCGTACAATGAGCAGTTCTTC
once,TRBV7-2,TRBJ1-2,-,13,CASSPARNYGYTF,TGTGCCAGCAGCCCAGCCAGGAACTATGGCTACACCTTC
-,TRBV27,TRBJ2-4,-,15,CASSLTGQGKNIQYF,TGTGCCAGCAGTTTAACCGGCCAGGGCAAAAACATTCAGTACTTC
-,TRBV5-1,TRBJ2-3,TRBD2,15,CASSLASGIGDTQYF,TGCGCCAGCAGCTTGGCCAGCGGGATCGGAGATACGCAGTATTTT
-,TRBV18,TRBJ1-2,-,15,CASSPNSQGKGGYTF,TGTGCCAGCTCACCTAACAGCCAGGGGAAGGGAGGCTACACCTTC
-,TRBV9,TRBJ2-3,TRBD2,15,CASSVGGTSGDTQYF,TGTGCCAGCAGCGTAGGGGGGACTAGCGGAGATACGCAGTATTTT
-,TRBV7-9,TRBJ2-2,TRBD1,14,CASSLRQGRGELFF,TGTGCCAGCAGCCTCAGACAGGGTCGGGGGGAGCTGTTTTTT
-,TRBV4-3,TRBJ2-1,TRBD2,19,CASSQELGRLAGPPGEQFF,TGCGCCAGCAGCCAAGAATTGGGTAGACTAGCGGGTCCCCCAGGTGAGCAGTTCTTC
-,TRBV5-1,TRBJ2-3,TRBD1,16,CASSLGDRGSTDTQYF,TGCGCCAGCAGCTTGGGGGACAGGGGAAGCACAGATACGCAGTATTTT
-,TRBV7-9,TRBJ1-3,-,12,CASSLSGNTIYF,TGTGCCAGCAGCTTATCAGGAAACACCATATATTTT
-,TRBV9,TRBJ2-1,-,16,CASSAPPITGYNEQFF,TGTGCCAGCAGCGCCCCTCCGATTACAGGCTACAATGAGCAGTTCTTC
-,TRBV7-2,TRBJ2-1,-,14,CASSLVTGENEQFF,TGTGCCAGCAGCTTGGTCACGGGTGAAAATGAGCAGTTCTTC
-,TRBV2,TRBJ1-3,-,14,CASRSQGRGDTIYF,TGTGCCAGCAGGAGCCAGGGGCGAGGGGACACCATATATTTT
-,TRBV19,TRBJ1-1,-,14,CATSPQGLNTEAFF,TGTGCCACTTCACCTCAGGGGCTAAACACTGAAGCTTTCTTT
-,TRBV20-1,TRBJ1-2,-,11,CSASDRPEVTF,TGCAGTGCTTCCGACAGGCCTGAGGTCACCTTC
-,TRBV28,TRBJ2-1,-,16,CASSLRGRLSYNEQFF,TGTGCCAGCAGTTTACGCGGGCGCCTTTCCTACAATGAGCAGTTCTTC
-,TRBV29-1,TRBJ1-2,TRBD1,14,CSVAGTGFRYGYTF,TGCAGCGTTGCCGGGACAGGATTCAGATATGGCTACACCTTC
-,TRBV5-1,TRBJ1-4,-,17,CASSLGGAGITNEKLFF,TGCGCCAGCAGCCTAGGGGGTGCTGGGATCACTAATGAAAAACTGTTTTTT
-,TRBV6-5,TRBJ2-7,-,14,CASSQQQGPYEQYF,TGTGCCAGCAGTCAGCAACAGGGTCCTTACGAGCAGTACTTC
-,TRBV30,TRBJ1-2,-,14,CAWIRREMYYGYTF,TGTGCCTGGATCAGGAGGGAGATGTACTATGGCTACACCTTC
-,TRBV7-2,TRBJ1-1,TRBD1,14,CASSLDRGSTEAFF,TGTGCCAGCAGCTTAGACAGGGGAAGTACTGAAGCTTTCTTT
once,TRBV12-3/TRBV12-4,TRBJ1-2,-,12,CASRDSHYGYTF,TGTGCCAGCAGGGACAGCCACTATGGCTACACCTTC
once,TRBV19,TRBJ1-1,TRBD1,13,CASSPDRDTEAFF,TGTGCCAGTAGTCCGGACAGGGACACTGAAGCTTTCTTT
-,TRBV7-2,TRBJ2-7,TRBD2,16,CASSLSGGRKPYEQYF,TGTGCCAGCAGCTTATCGGGGGGGCGGAAACCCTACGAGCAGTACTTC
-,TRBV30,TRBJ1-3,-,12,CAQTGSGNTIYF,TGTGCCCAGACGGGGAGTGGAAACACCATATATTTT
-,TRBV29-1,TRBJ2-2,TRBD2,15,CSVGKTSGSPGELFF,TGCAGCGTTGGGAAGACTAGCGGGAGTCCCGGGGAGCTGTTTTTT
-,TRBV18,TRBJ1-6,TRBD1,13,CASSPDRDSPLHF,TGTGCCAGCTCACCGGACAGGGATTCACCCCTCCACTTT
-,TRBV28,TRBJ1-6,-,15,CASTPRGVYNSPLHF,TGTGCCAGCACCCCCCGGGGGGTTTATAATTCACCCCTCCACTTT
once,TRBV6-2/TRBV6-3,TRBJ2-7,-,15,CASSYGLTPSYEQYF,TGTGCCAGCAGTTACGGCCTCACACCCTCCTACGAGCAGTACTTC
-,TRBV27,TRBJ2-3,TRBD1,15,CASSFGTASTDTQYF,TGTGCCAGCAGTTTTGGGACAGCTAGCACAGATACGCAGTATTTT
-,TRBV28,TRBJ2-7,TRBD2,15,CASTPWASGSSEQYF,TGTGCCAGCACCCCTTGGGCTAGCGGGAGTTCCGAGCAGTACTTC
-,TRBV27,TRBJ1-1,-,11,CAPGNDTEAFF,TGTGCCCCCGGGAACGATACTGAAGCTTTCTTT
once,TRBV4-1,TRBJ1-1,-,16,CASSQESMRGNTEAFF,TGCGCCAGCAGCCAAGAATCAATGAGAGGGAACACTGAAGCTTTCTTT
-,TRBV2,TRBJ2-2,TRBD2,16,CASSEFGGGSTGELFF,TGTGCCAGCAGTGAATTCGGCGGGGGATCGACCGGGGAGCTGTTTTTT
-,TRBV28,TRBJ2-7,TRBD2,14,CATRGAGDSYEQYF,TGTGCCACGCGGGGGGCAGGGGATTCCTACGAGCAGTACTTC
-,TRBV14,TRBJ2-7,TRBD1,19,CASSQEGWQGALKAYEQYF,TGTGCCAGCAGCCAAGAAGGTTGGCAGGGGGCGTTAAAGGCCTACGAGCAGTACTTC